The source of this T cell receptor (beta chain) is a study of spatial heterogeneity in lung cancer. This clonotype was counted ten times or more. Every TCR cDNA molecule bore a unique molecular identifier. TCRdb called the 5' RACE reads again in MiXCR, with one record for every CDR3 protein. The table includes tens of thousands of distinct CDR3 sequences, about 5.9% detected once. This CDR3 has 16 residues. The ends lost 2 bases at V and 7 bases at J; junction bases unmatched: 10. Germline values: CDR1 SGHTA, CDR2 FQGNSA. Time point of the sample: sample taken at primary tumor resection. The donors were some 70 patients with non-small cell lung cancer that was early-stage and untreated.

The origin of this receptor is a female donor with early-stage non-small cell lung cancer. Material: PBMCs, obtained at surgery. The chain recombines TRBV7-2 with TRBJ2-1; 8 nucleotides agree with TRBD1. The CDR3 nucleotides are TGTGCCAGCAGCTTATTATCAGGACAGGGACGAAATGAGCAGTTCTTC. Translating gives CASSLLSGQGRNEQFF.